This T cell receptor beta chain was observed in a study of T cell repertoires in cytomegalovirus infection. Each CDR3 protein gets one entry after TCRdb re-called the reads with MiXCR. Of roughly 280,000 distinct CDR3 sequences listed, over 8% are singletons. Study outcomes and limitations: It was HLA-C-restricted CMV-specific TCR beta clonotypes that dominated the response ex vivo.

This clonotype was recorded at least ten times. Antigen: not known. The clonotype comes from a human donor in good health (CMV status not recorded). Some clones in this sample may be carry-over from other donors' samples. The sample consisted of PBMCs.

DNA for the CDR3: TGTGCCAGTAGTATTTCGAACGGTGGGGCCAACGTCCTGACTTTC. This sequence encodes CASSISNGGANVLTF. The V gene is TRBV19, the J gene TRBJ2-6; D is uncertain. CDR3 size: 15 residues. Germline V gene sequence: CDR1 LNHDA, CDR2 SQIVND (reference sequence). The ends were cut back, 3 bases at V and 3 bases at J, with 9 bases in the middle.